Here is one TCR beta chain with its context. This table comes from immunoSEQ multiplex PCR, and its TCRdb copy is limited to in-frame clones, with some not included. The table records 90,000 to 120,000 clones, around 85% of them present only once. CDR1 is MNHNS, CDR2 SASEGT, per germline. There are 16 residues in the CDR3. The V end lost 1 base, the J end lost 11 bases, and 20 bases lay between the germline ends. This record comes from a study of PD-L1 blockade in urothelial cancer. Study context: The authors examined blood 3 weeks (second dose) and 6 weeks after treatment start.

The input for sequencing was PBMCs, taken around atezolizumab (anti-PD-L1) treatment. The chain couples TRBV6-1 to TRBJ1-4; TRBD1 is a possible D gene (5 bases). This sequence was found in a man in his fifties or sixties with urothelial cancer. The CDR3 spells CASSEVGGAFPGKLFF. The CDR3 nucleotides are TGTGCCAGCAGTGAAGTCGGCGGGGCCTTCCCGGGGAAACTGTTTTTT.